The clone carrying this TCR beta chain was seen more than once but under ten times. Within the sample, other DNA sequences also encode this same CDR3. The CDR3 contains 14 residues. Trimming removed 3 bases at V and 1 base at J, with 7 bases between. Germline assignment: CDR1 LNHDA and CDR2 SQIVND (reference sequence). The data were obtained in a study of blood T cell repertoires in COVID-19. Study background: Cohort 3 recovery required two negative PCRs, clearance, or symptom resolution. T cells, B-cell-depleted T cells, or PBMCs supplied cDNA or gDNA.

As handled by the study authors: Amplification of reference gene primers was used by the study to estimate nucleated cell counts. Here immunoSEQ multiplex PCR was the method, and the copy in TCRdb shows in-frame clones only, minus some. For V, J and clone size, that table is used; D and trimming come from the DNA. The sample includes more than 300,000 clones, around 87% seen only once; the top ten take roughly 2%. This chain uses TRBV19 with TRBJ1-3; D unresolved. The sequenced sample consisted of PBMCs or T cells enriched from blood (not recorded which). The clonotype originates from a middle-aged man in a cohort exposed to, infected with or recovered from COVID-19 (not recorded which). The CDR3 loop reads CASSIRGSGNTIYF. In DNA form, the CDR3 reads TGTGCCAGTAGTATTCGAGGATCTGGAAACACCATATATTTT.